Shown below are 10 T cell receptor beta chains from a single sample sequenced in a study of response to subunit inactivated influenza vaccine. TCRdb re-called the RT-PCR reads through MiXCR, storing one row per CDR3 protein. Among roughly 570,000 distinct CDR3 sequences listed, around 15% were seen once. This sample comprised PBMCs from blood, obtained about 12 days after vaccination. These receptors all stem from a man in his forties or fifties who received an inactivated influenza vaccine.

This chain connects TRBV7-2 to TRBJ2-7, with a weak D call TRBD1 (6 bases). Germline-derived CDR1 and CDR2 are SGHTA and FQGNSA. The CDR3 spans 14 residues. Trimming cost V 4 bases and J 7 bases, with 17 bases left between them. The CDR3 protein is CASSYDRTPNEQYF. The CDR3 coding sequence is TGTGCCAGCAGCTACGACAGGACCCCTAATGAGCAGTACTTC.

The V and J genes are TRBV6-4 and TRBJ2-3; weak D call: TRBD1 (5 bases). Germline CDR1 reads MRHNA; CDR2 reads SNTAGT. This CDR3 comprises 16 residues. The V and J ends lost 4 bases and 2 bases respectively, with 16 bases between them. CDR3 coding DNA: TGTGCCAGCAGTGGCTCGATTCAGGGAATCACAGATACGCAGTATTTT. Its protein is CASSGSIQGITDTQYF.

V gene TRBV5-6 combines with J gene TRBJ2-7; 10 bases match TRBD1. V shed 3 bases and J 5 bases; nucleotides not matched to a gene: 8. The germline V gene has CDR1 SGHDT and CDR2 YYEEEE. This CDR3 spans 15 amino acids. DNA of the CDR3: TGTGCCAGCAGCTCCGCCGGGACAGGGGTCCACGAGCAGTACTTC. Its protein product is CASSSAGTGVHEQYF.

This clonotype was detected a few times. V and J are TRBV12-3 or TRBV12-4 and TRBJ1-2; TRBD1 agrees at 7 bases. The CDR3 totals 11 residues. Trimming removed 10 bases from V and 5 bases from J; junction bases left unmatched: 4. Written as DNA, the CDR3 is TGTGCCACCGGGACAGCATATGGCTACACCTTC. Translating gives CATGTAYGYTF.

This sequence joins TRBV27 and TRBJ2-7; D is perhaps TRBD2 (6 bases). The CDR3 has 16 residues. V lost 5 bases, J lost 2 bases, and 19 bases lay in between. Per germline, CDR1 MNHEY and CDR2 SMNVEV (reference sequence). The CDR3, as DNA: TGTGCCAGCAGTCGCTCGGGGGAGGTGGCTACCTACGAGCAGTACTTC. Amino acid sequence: CASSRSGEVATYEQYF.

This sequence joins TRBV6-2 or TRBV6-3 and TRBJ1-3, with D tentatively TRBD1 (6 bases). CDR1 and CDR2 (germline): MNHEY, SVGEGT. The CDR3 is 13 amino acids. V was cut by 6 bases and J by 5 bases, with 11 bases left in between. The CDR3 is CASRSTGRNTIYF. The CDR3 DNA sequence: TGTGCCAGCAGATCGACAGGACGAAACACCATATATTTT.

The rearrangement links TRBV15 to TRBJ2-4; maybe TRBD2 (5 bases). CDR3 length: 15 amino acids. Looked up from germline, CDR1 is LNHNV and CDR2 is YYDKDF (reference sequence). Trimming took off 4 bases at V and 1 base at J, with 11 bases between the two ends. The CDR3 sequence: CATSTKAEAKNIQYF. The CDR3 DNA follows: TGTGCCACCAGCACCAAAGCGGAGGCCAAAAACATTCAGTACTTC.

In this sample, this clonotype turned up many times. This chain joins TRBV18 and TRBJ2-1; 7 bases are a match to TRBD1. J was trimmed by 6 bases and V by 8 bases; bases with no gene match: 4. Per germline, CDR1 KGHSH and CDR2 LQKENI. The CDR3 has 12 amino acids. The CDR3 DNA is TGTGCCAGCAGCCCAGGGGGCAATGAGCAGTTCTTC. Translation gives CASSPGGNEQFF.

CDR3 protein: CASSQDPVLRGARDTQYF. CDR3 in DNA: TGTGCCAGCAGCCAAGATCCCGTGCTACGGGGAGCCAGGGATACGCAGTATTTT. This chain links TRBV4-2 with TRBJ2-3; tentative D call: TRBD2 (5 bases). The CDR3 length is 18 residues. V gave up 0 bases and J gave up 6 bases, with 22 bases separating them. Germline V gene sequence: CDR1 LGHNA, CDR2 YNFKEQ.

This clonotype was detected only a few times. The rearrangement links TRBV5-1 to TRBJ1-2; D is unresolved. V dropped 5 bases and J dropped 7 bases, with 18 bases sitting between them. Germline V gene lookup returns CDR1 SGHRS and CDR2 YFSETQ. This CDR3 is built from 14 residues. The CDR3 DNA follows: TGCGCCAGCAGTGAGTCTGGGTCCGCAGCTGGCTACACCTTC. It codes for CASSESGSAAGYTF. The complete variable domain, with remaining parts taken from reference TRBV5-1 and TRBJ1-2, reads KAGVTQTPRYLIKTRGQQVTLSCSPISGHRSVSWYQQTPGQGLQFLFEYFSETQRNKGNFPGRFSGRQFSNSRSEMNVSTLELGDSALYLCASSESGSAAGYTFGSGTRLTVV.